This entry lists 17 T cell receptor beta chains sequenced from one sample in a study of T cell changes during pregnancy in multiple sclerosis. Clones were read by immunoSEQ multiplex PCR, and TCRdb kept only the in-frame ones, dropping some. In the table there are about 36,000 clones, around 92% of which are singletons. The sample in question was CD4+ T cells from peripheral blood mononuclear cells, obtained in the second trimester of pregnancy. These receptors were taken from a female donor in good health, enrolled as a control in a pregnancy study.

The gene calls are TRBV5-8 and TRBJ2-7; 11 nucleotides agree with TRBD2. V trimming: 0 bases; J trimming: 2 bases; junction bases outside the gene matches: 7. The CDR3 runs 17 residues. From germline, CDR1 is SGHTS and CDR2 YDEGEE. The CDR3 bases are TGTGCCAGCAGCTTGGCGATGACTAGCGGGGTCACCTACGAGCAGTACTTC. Translated: CASSLAMTSGVTYEQYF.

The CDR3 coding sequence is TGTGCCAGCAGCTTTAGCGGGGTCACAGATACGCAGTATTTT. It yields the protein CASSFSGVTDTQYF. V usage is TRBV5-4 and J usage is TRBJ2-3; 8 nucleotides match TRBD2. Germline lookup yields CDR1 SGHNT and CDR2 YYREEE (reference sequence). V lost 2 bases, J lost 2 bases, and 1 base stayed unmatched. The CDR3 consists of 14 residues.

V is TRBV5-6 and J is TRBJ2-5; 9 bases fit TRBD2. Germline CDR1 is SGHDT and CDR2 is YYEEEE. Trimming cost V 5 bases and J 5 bases; bases outside gene matches: 7. The CDR3 extends over 14 amino acids. CDR3 loop: CASRAGTSIETQYF. DNA of the CDR3: TGTGCCAGCAGAGCCGGGACTAGCATTGAGACCCAGTACTTC.

This clone showed up just once. The chain couples TRBV28 to TRBJ2-6; 12 bases are a match to TRBD1. This CDR3 region has 18 residues. V lost 5 bases, J lost 2 bases, and 7 bases stayed unmatched. Germline-derived CDR1 and CDR2 are MDHEN and SYDVKM. DNA of the CDR3: TGTGCCAGCAGTGATTCGGGACAGGGGGCAGCTGGGGCCAACGTCCTGACTTTC. This sequence encodes CASSDSGQGAAGANVLTF.

This rearrangement joins TRBV11-2 to TRBJ2-1; 8 bases fit TRBD2. The CDR3 length is 13 residues. The trim removed 0 bases at V and 11 bases at J, leaving 3 bases unmatched. In germline, CDR1 is SGHAT, CDR2 FQNNGV. This chain's CDR3 is CASSLENSGKQFF. The CDR3 coding sequence is TGTGCCAGCAGCTTAGAAAATAGCGGGAAGCAGTTCTTC.

On this clone itself: Its ends do not fully match the called genes, so a read error is possible. V and J are TRBV27 and TRBJ2-2; D perhaps matches TRBD2 (6 bases). CDR3 length: 12 residues. The germline CDR1 and CDR2 sequences are MNHEY and SMNVEV (reference sequence). CDR3 sequence: CASSLNGGELFF. In nucleotides, the CDR3 is TGTGCCAGCAGTTTGAATGGCGGGGAGCTGTTCTTT.

The chain has TRBV29-1 and TRBJ1-4; D uncertain. From germline, CDR1 is SQVTM and CDR2 ANQGSEA. The CDR3 totals 13 residues. Trimming left V 6 bases short and J 4 bases short, with 12 bases between. The CDR3 loop is CSVHGLNNEKLFF. The CDR3 nucleotides are TGCAGCGTGCACGGACTTAATAATGAAAAACTGTTTTTT.

The gene calls are TRBV4-1 and TRBJ1-1; 8 bases align to TRBD1. Unmatched junction bases numbered 15, after V lost 1 base and J lost 5 bases. The CDR3 has 18 residues. Germline CDR1 is MGHRA and CDR2 is YSYEKL. This CDR3 reads CASSQVITTRQGTTEAFF. Written as DNA, the CDR3 is TGCGCCAGCAGCCAAGTTATTACTACTAGACAGGGGACGACTGAAGCTTTCTTT.

The chain employs TRBV11-2 and TRBJ2-1; weak D call: TRBD2 (7 bases). This CDR3 contains 19 residues. The germline V and J ends were trimmed by 0 bases and 1 base, with 19 bases remaining between them. Germline CDR1 and CDR2: SGHAT and FQNNGV. CDR3 nucleotides: TGTGCCAGCAGCTTAGATCTGGGGGGGGGCCCGGGGTCCTACAATGAGCAGTTCTTC. As protein: CASSLDLGGGPGSYNEQFF.

The V and J genes are TRBV19 and TRBJ2-1; D call uncertain. The germline CDR1 and CDR2 sequences are LNHDA and SQIVND (reference sequence). V lost 9 bases, J lost 6 bases, and 12 bases lay in between. This CDR3 has 12 residues. CDR3 nucleotide sequence: TGTGCCAGCTCCGACGAGGTCAATGAGCAGTTCTTC. Protein sequence: CASSDEVNEQFF.

The chain carries TRBV5-6 and TRBJ2-7; the match to TRBD1 covers 7 bases. The CDR3 is made up of 15 amino acids. Germline V gives CDR1 SGHDT, CDR2 YYEEEE. With V trimmed by 2 bases and J by 5 bases, 10 bases remained unmatched. The CDR3 region has the DNA TGTGCCAGCAGCTTATTTCCCGGGACAGTGAACGAGCAGTACTTC. This translates into CASSLFPGTVNEQYF.

The V and J genes are TRBV19 and TRBJ1-1, with D possibly being TRBD1 (5 bases). CDR1 is LNHDA and CDR2 is SQIVND in the germline V gene (reference sequence). The CDR3 has 12 amino acids. Trimming left V 9 bases short and J 3 bases short, with 11 bases between. CDR3 sequence: CASNWGDTEAFF. Written as DNA, the CDR3 is TGTGCCAGCAATTGGGGGGACACTGAAGCTTTCTTT.

Note on this clone: Germline and junction disagree at one end, which may indicate a read error. The genes are TRBV7-7 and TRBJ2-5; perhaps TRBD2 as D (6 bases). The CDR3 has 14 residues. CDR1 is SSHAT, CDR2 FNYEAQ, per germline (reference sequence). The CDR3 spells CASSSDGGAETQYF. CDR3 nucleotide sequence: TGTGCTAGCAGCTCGGACGGAGGGGCAGAGACCCAGTACTTC.

This chain connects TRBV2 to TRBJ1-1; D unclear. Germline CDR1 is SNHLY and CDR2 is FYNNEI. Trimming shortened V by 6 bases and J by 7 bases, and 24 bases separated the two germline ends. This CDR3 has 16 amino acids. This CDR3 reads CASSGQTRAPGGEAFF. The DNA of the CDR3 is TGTGCCAGCAGCGGTCAAACAAGAGCCCCAGGAGGTGAAGCTTTCTTT.

This clone was counted a single time. The chain has TRBV4-2 and TRBJ1-1; 9 bases are a match to TRBD1. V was pared by 4 bases and J by 4 bases, with 7 bases of the junction left unmatched. Germline assignment: CDR1 LGHNA and CDR2 YNFKEQ. The CDR3 is made up of 15 amino acids. CDR3: CASSRPGQGSTEAFF. CDR3 nucleotide sequence: TGTGCCAGCAGCCGACCGGGACAGGGATCCACTGAAGCTTTCTTT.

This rearrangement joins TRBV4-1 to TRBJ1-3, with 8 nucleotides matching TRBD1. CDR3 length: 17 residues. Germline V gives CDR1 MGHRA, CDR2 YSYEKL. J lost 4 bases, V lost 4 bases, and 12 bases had no gene match. CDR3 amino acids: CASSPLTSTGAGNTIYF. The CDR3 DNA is TGCGCCAGCAGCCCGCTTACATCGACAGGGGCAGGAAACACCATATATTTT.

V and J are TRBV7-2 and TRBJ2-3; D might be TRBD2 (6 bases). The CDR3 contains 14 residues. The germline V gene has CDR1 SGHTA and CDR2 FQGNSA. The V gene lost 4 bases and the J gene lost 3 bases, with 11 bases spanning the gap. The CDR3 sequence is CASSWGLATDTQYF. The DNA of the CDR3 is TGTGCCAGCAGCTGGGGACTTGCGACAGATACGCAGTATTTT.